This T cell receptor beta chain was recovered during a study of molecular identifiers for immune sequencing clone quantification. TCRdb analysed the PCR reads with MiXCR anew, one entry per CDR3 protein. The repertoire holds about 640,000 distinct CDR3 sequences, with 15% to 20% as singletons. CDR1 is SEHNR and CDR2 is FQNEAQ in the germline V gene (reference sequence). The CDR3 has 20 residues. Trimming left V 4 bases short and J 0 bases short, with 28 bases between. This chain uses TRBV7-9 with TRBJ2-7; D is perhaps TRBD1 (5 bases). Sequencing was performed on naive CD8+ T cells from blood, with Jurkat cell RNA spiked in. Stated subset: FACS-sorted CD8+CD4-CCR7+CD45RA+ naive T cells. The TCR comes from a human donor in good health. Some libraries in this study had Jurkat cell RNA spiked in. CDR3 coding DNA: TGTGCCAGCAGCTCTCCTTCGGGCTTACAGGAGCCACATAGCTCCTACGAGCAGTACTTC. Its translation is CASSSPSGLQEPHSSYEQYF.